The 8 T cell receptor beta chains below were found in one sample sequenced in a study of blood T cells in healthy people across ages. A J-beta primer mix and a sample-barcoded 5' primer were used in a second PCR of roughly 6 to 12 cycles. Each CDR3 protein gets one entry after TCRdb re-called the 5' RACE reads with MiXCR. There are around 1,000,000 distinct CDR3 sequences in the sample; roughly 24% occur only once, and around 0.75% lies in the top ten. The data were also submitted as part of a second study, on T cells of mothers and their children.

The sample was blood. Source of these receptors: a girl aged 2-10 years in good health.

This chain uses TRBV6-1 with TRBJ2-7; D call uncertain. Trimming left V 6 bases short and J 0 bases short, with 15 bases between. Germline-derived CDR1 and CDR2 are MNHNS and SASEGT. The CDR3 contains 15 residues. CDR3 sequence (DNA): TGTGCCAGCAGATATAGTACAGAGGTCTCCTACGAGCAGTACTTC. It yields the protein CASRYSTEVSYEQYF.

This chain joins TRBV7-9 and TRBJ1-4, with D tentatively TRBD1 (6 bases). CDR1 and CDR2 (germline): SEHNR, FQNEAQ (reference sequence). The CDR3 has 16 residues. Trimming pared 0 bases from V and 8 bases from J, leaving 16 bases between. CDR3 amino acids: CASSLAGAGMEEKLFF. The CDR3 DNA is TGTGCCAGCAGCTTAGCGGGGGCAGGGATGGAGGAAAAACTGTTTTTT.

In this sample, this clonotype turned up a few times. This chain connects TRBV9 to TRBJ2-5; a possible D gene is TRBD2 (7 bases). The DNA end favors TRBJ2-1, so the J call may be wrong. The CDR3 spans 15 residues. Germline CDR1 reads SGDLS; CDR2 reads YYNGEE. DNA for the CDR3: TGTGCCAGCACCCTTAGGGGGGGCATATACGATGAGCAGTTCTTC. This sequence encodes CASTLRGGIYDEQFF.

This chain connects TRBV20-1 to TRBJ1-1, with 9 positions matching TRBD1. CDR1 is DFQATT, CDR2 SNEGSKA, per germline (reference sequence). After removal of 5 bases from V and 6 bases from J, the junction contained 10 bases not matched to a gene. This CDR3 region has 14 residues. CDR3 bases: TGCAGTGCTCATTCCGACAGGGGGTCCCCTGAAGCTTTCTTT. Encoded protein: CSAHSDRGSPEAFF.

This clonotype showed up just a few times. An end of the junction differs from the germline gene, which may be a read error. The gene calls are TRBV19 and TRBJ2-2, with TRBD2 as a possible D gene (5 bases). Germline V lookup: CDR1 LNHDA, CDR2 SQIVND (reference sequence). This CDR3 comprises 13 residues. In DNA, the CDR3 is TGTGCCAGTAGTAGAAACAGCCCCGGGGAACTGTTTTTT. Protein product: CASSRNSPGELFF.

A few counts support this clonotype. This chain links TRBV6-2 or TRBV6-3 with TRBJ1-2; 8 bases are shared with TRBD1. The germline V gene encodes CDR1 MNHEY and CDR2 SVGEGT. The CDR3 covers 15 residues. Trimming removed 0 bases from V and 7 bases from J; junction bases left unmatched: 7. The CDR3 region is CASSYSSGQGGGYTF. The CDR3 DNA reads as TGTGCCAGCAGTTACTCGAGTGGACAGGGAGGTGGCTACACCTTC.

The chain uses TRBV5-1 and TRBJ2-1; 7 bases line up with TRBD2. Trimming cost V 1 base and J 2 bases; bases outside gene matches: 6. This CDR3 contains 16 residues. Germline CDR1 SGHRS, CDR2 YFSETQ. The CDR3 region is CASSLSSGGTYNEQFF. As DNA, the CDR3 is TGCGCCAGCAGCTTGTCTAGCGGAGGGACCTACAATGAGCAGTTCTTC. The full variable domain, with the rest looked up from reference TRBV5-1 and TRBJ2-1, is KAGVTQTPRYLIKTRGQQVTLSCSPISGHRSVSWYQQTPGQGLQFLFEYFSETQRNKGNFPGRFSGRQFSNSRSEMNVSTLELGDSALYLCASSLSSGGTYNEQFFGPGTRLTVL.

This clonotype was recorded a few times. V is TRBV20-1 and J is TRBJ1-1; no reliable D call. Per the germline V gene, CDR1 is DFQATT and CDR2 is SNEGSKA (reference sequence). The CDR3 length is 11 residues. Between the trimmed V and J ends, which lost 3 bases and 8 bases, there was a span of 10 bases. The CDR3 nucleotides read TGCAGTGCTAGGGTGGGAGGAGAAGCTTTCTTT. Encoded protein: CSARVGGEAFF.